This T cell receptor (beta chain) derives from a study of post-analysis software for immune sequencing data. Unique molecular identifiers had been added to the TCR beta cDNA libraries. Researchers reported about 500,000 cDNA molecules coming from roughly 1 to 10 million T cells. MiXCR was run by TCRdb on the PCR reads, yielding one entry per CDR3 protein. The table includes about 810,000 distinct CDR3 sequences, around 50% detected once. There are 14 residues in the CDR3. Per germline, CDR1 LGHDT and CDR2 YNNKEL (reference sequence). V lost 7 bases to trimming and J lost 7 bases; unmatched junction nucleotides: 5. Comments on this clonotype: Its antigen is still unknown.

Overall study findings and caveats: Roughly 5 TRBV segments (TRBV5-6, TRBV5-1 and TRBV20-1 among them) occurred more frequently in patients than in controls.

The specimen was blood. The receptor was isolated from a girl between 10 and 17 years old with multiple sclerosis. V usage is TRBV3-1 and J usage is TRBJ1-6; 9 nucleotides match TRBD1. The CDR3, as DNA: TGTGCCAGCAACTCCGGGACAGGGAATTCACCCCTCCACTTT. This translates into CASNSGTGNSPLHF.